What follows are 22 T cell receptor beta chains derived from one specimen sequenced in a study of T-cell reconstitution after alpha-beta-depleted transplantation in children (TCRdb year 2016). The library was produced with PCR. The reads were generated on an Illumina HiSeq 2500. Molecular barcoding was employed in the preparation of TCR libraries, with unique molecular identifiers being used to normalize TCRbeta repertoire quantification. The public reads were run again by TCRdb, first through fastp at Q25 and then through MiXCR, and only productive beta chains were kept. Entries are consolidated by CDR3 protein sequence, retaining the most common genes and DNA. The sample contains approximately 520,000 distinct CDR3 sequences, roughly 33% of them found a single time. The ten largest make up roughly 2.5% of the sample. The material sequenced was PBMCs from the stem cell graft donor, taken from the stem cell graft. The receptors originated from a human donor who donated a stem cell graft to a child with aplastic anemia.

The V gene is TRBV20-1, the J gene TRBJ2-1; D gene unclear. V was trimmed by 5 bases and J by 0 bases, leaving 8 bases between them. CDR3 size: 13 residues. Per the germline V gene, CDR1 is DFQATT and CDR2 is SNEGSKA (reference sequence). This chain's CDR3 is CSAYTSSYNEQFF. The CDR3 DNA is TGCAGTGCTTACACGAGCTCCTACAATGAGCAGTTCTTC.

This clonotype was seen only a few times. This sequence joins TRBV10-3 and TRBJ2-5, with D maybe TRBD1 (5 bases). The germline V gene has CDR1 ENHRY and CDR2 SYGVKD. V was cut by 2 bases and J by 3 bases, with 16 bases left in between. The CDR3 is 16 amino acids. The CDR3 coding sequence is TGTGCCATCAGTGAGGGTTCTAGTTCAGGGAAAGAGACCCAGTACTTC. Amino acids: CAISEGSSSGKETQYF.

This chain uses TRBV10-3 with TRBJ1-2; D call uncertain. From germline, CDR1 is ENHRY and CDR2 SYGVKD. V was pared by 0 bases and J by 2 bases, with 10 bases between. The CDR3 has 15 amino acids. CDR3 region: CAISESRGGNYGYTF. In DNA, the CDR3 is TGTGCCATCAGTGAGTCGAGAGGAGGGAACTATGGCTACACCTTC.

This rearrangement joins TRBV20-1 to TRBJ2-3; a possible D gene is TRBD1 (6 bases). From germline, CDR1 is DFQATT and CDR2 SNEGSKA (reference sequence). V was trimmed by 1 base and J by 6 bases, leaving 14 bases between them. The CDR3 totals 14 residues. In nucleotides, the CDR3 is TGCAGTGCTAGAGGGGAACAGGGTCTCGATACGCAGTATTTT. Translated, it gives CSARGEQGLDTQYF.

In this sample, this clonotype turned up a few times. V usage is TRBV28 and J usage is TRBJ2-7, with 7 bases aligning to TRBD2. Per germline, CDR1 MDHEN and CDR2 SYDVKM. CDR3 length: 18 amino acids. V shed 5 bases and J 3 bases; nucleotides not matched to a gene: 19. The CDR3 DNA is TGTGCCAGCAGTCCAGACCTAATTAGCGGGCCAATACTCTACGAGCAGTACTTC. This codes for CASSPDLISGPILYEQYF.

This clonotype has more than one count but fewer than ten. Written as DNA, the CDR3 is TGTGCCAGCAGTCCCCCCTGGGCGGGAGTGCGTGAGACCCAGTACTTC. Amino acids: CASSPPWAGVRETQYF. This chain uses TRBV7-2 with TRBJ2-5; 7 nucleotides agree with TRBD2. CDR1 is SGHTA, CDR2 FQGNSA, per germline. The CDR3 consists of 16 residues. Trimming at V came to 6 bases and at J to 5 bases, leaving 15 bases not matched to a gene.

This clonotype turned up a few times. The chain uses TRBV6-5 and TRBJ2-7, with unresolved D. V lost 2 bases and J lost 3, with 11 bases in between. CDR1 MNHEY and CDR2 SVGAGI come from the germline V gene. The CDR3 contains 14 residues. The CDR3 protein is CASSYEAGNYEQYF. The CDR3 DNA is TGTGCCAGCAGTTACGAGGCAGGCAACTACGAGCAGTACTTC.

The V call is TRBV5-4, the J call TRBJ2-5; possibly TRBD1 or TRBD2 for D (5 bases each). Trimming pared 3 bases from V and 3 bases from J, leaving 18 bases between. The CDR3 covers 16 residues. Germline assignment: CDR1 SGHNT and CDR2 YYREEE (reference sequence). Here the CDR3 DNA reads TGTGCCAGCAGCTGGCCCCCAGGGAGCCCAAAAGAGACCCAGTACTTC. Its translation is CASSWPPGSPKETQYF. Using reference TRBV5-4 and TRBJ2-5 for the parts outside the CDR3, the full variable domain is ETGVTQSPTHLIKTRGQQVTLRCSSQSGHNTVSWYQQALGQGPQFIFQYYREEENGRGNFPPRFSGLQFPNYSSELNVNALELDDSALYLCASSWPPGSPKETQYFGPGTRLLVL.

This clonotype was observed a few times. The chain carries TRBV10-3 and TRBJ2-6, with D possibly TRBD1 on 5 matching bases. CDR1 is ENHRY, CDR2 SYGVKD, per germline. V lost 3 bases and J lost 2, with 11 bases in between. The CDR3 contains 16 residues. The CDR3 DNA follows: TGTGCCATCAGTGATCCCCAAGGGGCTGGGGCCAACGTCCTGACTTTC. Translated: CAISDPQGAGANVLTF.

This chain uses TRBV28 with TRBJ2-7; D gene uncertain. The CDR3 has 11 residues. Per germline, CDR1 MDHEN and CDR2 SYDVKM. V gave up 6 bases and J gave up 4 bases, with 7 bases separating them. The CDR3 region is CASRGGYEQYF. CDR3 bases: TGTGCCAGCAGGGGCGGTTACGAGCAGTACTTC.

This clonotype has just a few counts. The chain uses TRBV5-1 and TRBJ1-3; perhaps TRBD1 as D (6 bases). The ends were cut back, 0 bases at V and 3 bases at J, with 13 bases in the middle. This CDR3 is 16 amino acids long. Germline V gives CDR1 SGHRS, CDR2 YFSETQ. Here the CDR3 DNA reads TGCGCCAGCAGCTTGGGCCCCAGGGGCGATGGAAACACCATATATTTT. This gives the protein CASSLGPRGDGNTIYF.

This rearrangement joins TRBV4-3 to TRBJ2-1, with a weak D call TRBD2 (5 bases). There are 15 residues in the CDR3. Trimming pared 0 bases from V and 2 bases from J, leaving 8 bases between. Germline V lookup: CDR1 LGHNA, CDR2 YSLEER. CDR3 in amino acids: CASSQDEGTYNEQFF. CDR3 DNA: TGCGCCAGCAGCCAAGACGAGGGCACCTACAATGAGCAGTTCTTC.

This clonotype was counted a few times. The rearrangement links TRBV5-6 to TRBJ2-5; 9 nucleotides align to TRBD2. The CDR3 is made up of 14 amino acids. V trimming: 4 bases; J trimming: 2 bases; junction bases outside the gene matches: 3. Germline values: CDR1 SGHDT, CDR2 YYEEEE. Written as DNA, the CDR3 is TGTGCCAGCAGCCTAGGACTAGCGCAAGAGACCCAGTACTTC. Translated, it gives CASSLGLAQETQYF.

This rearrangement joins TRBV30 to TRBJ2-5; TRBD2 matches at 7 bases. CDR1 GTSNPN and CDR2 SVGIG come from the germline V gene (reference sequence). Trimming took 0 bases from V and 4 from J; bases not matched to a gene: 8. The CDR3 is 15 residues long. In DNA, the CDR3 is TGTGCCTGGAGTGTAAGGGTGGGGGGGAGAGAGACCCAGTACTTC. As protein: CAWSVRVGGRETQYF.

The chain has TRBV24-1 and TRBJ1-1; no firm D call. V lost 0 bases and J 5 bases, leaving 9 bases between the germline ends. Germline CDR1 KGHDR, CDR2 SFDVKD. The CDR3 totals 14 residues. The CDR3 sequence is CATSDLPPRTEAFF. The DNA of the CDR3 is TGTGCCACCAGTGATTTGCCCCCCCGGACTGAAGCTTTCTTT.

This clonotype was counted a few times. The chain uses TRBV28 and TRBJ1-2, with 9 bases aligning to TRBD1. The CDR3 is 12 amino acids. Germline V CDR1 and CDR2: MDHEN, SYDVKM. The CDR3 region has the DNA TGTGCAAGCCGGGACAGGGCTAGGGGCTACACCTTC. Residues: CASRDRARGYTF.

This clonotype was seen a handful of times. The CDR3 loop is CSVGLGSGGNQPQHF. In nucleotides, the CDR3 is TGCAGCGTTGGACTAGGGAGCGGTGGCAATCAGCCCCAGCATTTT. The genes are TRBV29-1 and TRBJ1-5, with D hard to call. CDR1 is SQVTM, CDR2 ANQGSEA, per germline. CDR3 length: 15 residues. V lost 4 bases to trimming and J lost 2 bases, with 15 bases between them.

In this sample, this clonotype turned up a few times. The rearrangement uses TRBV4-3 and TRBJ1-2; a weak D match, TRBD1 (5 bases). V was cut by 0 bases and J by 3 bases, with 14 bases left in between. This CDR3 comprises 16 residues. The germline CDR1 and CDR2 sequences are LGHNA and YSLEER. The CDR3, as DNA: TGCGCCAGCAGCCAAGATCTTGGCAGGGTCGACTATGGCTACACCTTC. Encoded protein: CASSQDLGRVDYGYTF.

This chain connects TRBV5-1 to TRBJ1-1; D possibly corresponds to TRBD1 (5 bases). V lost 4 bases, J lost 4 bases, and 17 bases lay in between. Germline values: CDR1 SGHRS, CDR2 YFSETQ. This CDR3 has 15 residues. CDR3 DNA sequence: TGCGCCAGCAGCGGGGGGACCCCGGGGACCACTGAAGCTTTCTTT. It codes for CASSGGTPGTTEAFF.

This clonotype turned up a few times. The J gene is TRBJ1-1, the V gene TRBV12-3 or TRBV12-4; 9 positions match TRBD1. V shed 3 bases and J 3 bases; nucleotides not matched to a gene: 8. The CDR3 consists of 16 residues. CDR3 nucleotides: TGTGCCAGCAGTTTTGCCGAACAGGGGGCGGACACTGAAGCTTTCTTT. Its translation: CASSFAEQGADTEAFF.

This chain uses TRBV12-3 or TRBV12-4 with TRBJ2-2, with D unclear. The CDR3 is 16 amino acids. Trimming cost V 1 base and J 0 bases, with 9 bases left between them. Here the CDR3 reads CASSLDPGANTGELFF. Here the CDR3 DNA reads TGTGCCAGCAGTTTAGATCCTGGAGCGAACACCGGGGAGCTGTTTTTT.

This clonotype was seen a single time. The J gene is TRBJ1-1, the V gene TRBV5-1, with D unresolved. V shed 0 bases and J shed 5 bases, with 11 bases lying between them. Germline CDR1 and CDR2: SGHRS and YFSETQ. This CDR3 comprises 14 residues. This CDR3 is CASSLDTSWTEAFF. As DNA, the CDR3 is TGCGCCAGCAGCTTGGATACATCATGGACTGAAGCTTTCTTT.